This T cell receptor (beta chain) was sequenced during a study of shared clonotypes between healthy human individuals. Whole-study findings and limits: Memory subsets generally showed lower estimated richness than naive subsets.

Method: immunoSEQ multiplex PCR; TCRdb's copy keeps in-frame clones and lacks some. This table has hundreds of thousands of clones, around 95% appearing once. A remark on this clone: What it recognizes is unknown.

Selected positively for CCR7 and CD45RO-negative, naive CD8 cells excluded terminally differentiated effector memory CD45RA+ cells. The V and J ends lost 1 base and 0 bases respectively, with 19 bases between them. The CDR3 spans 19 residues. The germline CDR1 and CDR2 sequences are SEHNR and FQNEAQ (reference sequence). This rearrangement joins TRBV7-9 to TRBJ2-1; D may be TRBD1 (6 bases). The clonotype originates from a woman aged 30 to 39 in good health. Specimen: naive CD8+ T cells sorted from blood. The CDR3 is CASSLEWGRGSSSYNEQFF. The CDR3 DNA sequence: TGTGCCAGCAGCTTAGAATGGGGGCGAGGCTCGAGCTCCTACAATGAGCAGTTCTTC.